This paragraph reports one T cell receptor beta chain. What it binds is unknown. The data were taken from a study of cytomegalovirus exposure and HLA in healthy donors. Study context: The approximately 120 million unique TCR beta sequences, from roughly 170 million T cells, were found by an earlier analysis.

Study-level results: Prior analysis indicated that the majority of TCR beta V segments exhibited productivity approximately 90% or approximately 30% of the time.

PCR amplification relied on 60 Vbeta primers (plus 13 Jbeta primers). Method: immunoSEQ multiplex PCR; TCRdb's copy keeps in-frame clones and lacks some. The profile shows around 64,000 clones, roughly 74% of them singletons. There were likely unrecorded immune exposures, though donors were nominally healthy when sampled. Material: PBMCs. The receptor was derived from a man in his late teens or twenties in good health and CMV-seropositive.

This CDR3 is CASSEGVRGPEAFF. The CDR3 coding sequence is TGTGCCAGCAGTGAAGGGGTCAGGGGTCCCGAAGCTTTCTTT. This rearrangement joins TRBV6-1 to TRBJ1-1, with TRBD1 as a possible D gene (6 bases). The CDR3 has 14 residues. CDR1 is MNHNS, CDR2 SASEGT, per germline. Deletions cut 1 base from V and 8 bases from J, with 14 bases between.